By share, the clone carrying this T cell receptor (delta chain) counts as medium-sized. This sequence is one base from a far larger clone and is likely a read error. The same CDR3 is also encoded by other DNA sequences in this sample. The data stem from a study of gamma-delta T cells after stem cell transplantation. The germline V gene has CDR1 TVYSNPD and CDR2 GDNSRS (reference sequence). This CDR3 has 14 amino acids. TCRdb called clones from the RT-PCR reads again using CATT. The data show around 16,000 delta-chain clones, approximately 8.8% seen once. The receptor comes from a human donor. It is not recorded whose cells these are; they may come from a transplant donor. The chain recombines TRDV3 with TRDJ1, with 10 bases that match TRDD3. The material sequenced was gamma-delta T cells. CDR3 sequence reads: CALSSYDLGDKLIF. The CDR3 DNA reads as TGTGCCCTCTCCTCCTACGACCTGGGGGATAAACTCATCTTC.